The clone carrying this T cell receptor (beta chain) was recorded a few times. The antigen remains unidentified. Sequencing started from total RNA isolated from unfractionated whole blood. The data were taken from a study of human T cells and chemical hapten exposure. Study results and caveats: DPC sensitization did not alter TCRs above 1 in 1000 frequency.

Trimming removed 0 bases at V and 2 bases at J, with 11 bases between. CDR3 length equals 16 residues. CDR1 and CDR2 (germline): SGHRS, YFSETQ. The library put unique molecular identifiers onto individual cDNA molecules. In the authors' methods: 100,000 or so TCRs per sample was the median, with a range of about 20,000 to 690,600. TCRdb reanalysed the 5' RACE reads using MiXCR and keeps one entry per CDR3 protein. TCRdb's processing, not the study's, gives the V and J calls here. The table includes around 100,000 distinct CDR3 sequences, roughly a fifth detected once. The chain carries TRBV5-1 and TRBJ2-2; tentative D call: TRBD2 (6 bases). The sequence derives from a human donor in good health. This CDR3 reads CASSLGAGTNTGELFF. CDR3 in DNA: TGCGCCAGCAGCTTGGGGGCAGGGACTAACACCGGGGAGCTGTTTTTT.